A single sample is the source of the 6 T cell receptor beta chains below, sequenced in a study of regulatory T cells in long-lasting Graves disease. Arm-PCR of CDR3 regions and iRepertoire HTBI primers were the basis on which TCR beta libraries were built. TCRdb reanalysed the multiplex PCR reads using MiXCR and keeps one entry per CDR3 protein. The table includes fewer than 400,000 distinct CDR3 sequences, 15% to 20% detected once. Time point: persistent/refractory GD, antithyroid drugs over 5 years with positive TRAb. The TCR library used RNA extracted from PBMCs. Material: peripheral blood mononuclear cells (PBMCs), obtained when the disease was refractory, from a patient treated with antithyroid drugs. Receptors were obtained from a female donor with Graves disease.

The sample holds a few counts of this clonotype. This sequence joins TRBV3-1 and TRBJ2-5, with TRBD1 identical over 9 bases. This CDR3 has 15 residues. Trimming at V came to 5 bases and at J to 5 bases, leaving 9 bases not matched to a gene. The germline gives CDR1 LGHDT, CDR2 YNNKEL (reference sequence). The CDR3 DNA reads TGTGCCAGCAGCGAAAGCCGGACAGGGGTGGAGACCCAGTACTTC. Residues: CASSESRTGVETQYF.

This clonotype occurred a few times. CDR3 sequence: CASSYPDRGLYGYTF. DNA for the CDR3: TGTGCCAGCAGTTACCCGGACAGGGGATTATATGGCTACACCTTC. The gene calls are TRBV6-2 or TRBV6-3 and TRBJ1-2; 9 bases match TRBD1. The CDR3 is 15 amino acids. J gave up 5 bases and V 2 bases, and 6 bases lay outside the gene matches. Germline loops: CDR1 MNHEY, CDR2 SVGEGT.

This clonotype came up many times. This chain uses TRBV12-3 or TRBV12-4 with TRBJ1-3; D call uncertain. CDR3 length: 17 amino acids. V was clipped by 6 bases and J by 1 base, with 19 bases between them. CDR3 sequence (DNA): TGTGCCAGCAGCAATTCACGGTGGGGATCGTCTGGAAACACCATATATTTT. Translation gives CASSNSRWGSSGNTIYF.

This clonotype occurred a few times. CDR3 nucleotide sequence: TGTGCCAGCAGCACGCCCTATGGCTACACCTTC. Translating gives CASSTPYGYTF. V gene TRBV12-3 or TRBV12-4 combines with J gene TRBJ1-2; D gene ambiguous. Trimming shortened V by 6 bases and J by 4 bases, and 6 bases separated the two germline ends. CDR3 length: 11 residues.

This clonotype was detected only once. J is TRBJ1-5 and V is TRBV30, with 7 bases fitting TRBD1. Germline values: CDR1 GTSNPN, CDR2 SVGIG (reference sequence). This CDR3 has 13 amino acids. J was trimmed by 7 bases and V by 4 bases; bases with no gene match: 7. CDR3: CAWKLQGNQPQHF. DNA of the CDR3: TGTGCCTGGAAGCTACAGGGGAACCAGCCCCAGCATTTT.

The chain links TRBV29-1 to TRBJ2-7; 9 bases match TRBD1. V was clipped by 1 base and J by 2 bases; unmatched bases: 6. The CDR3 extends over 15 amino acids. Germline V gene sequence: CDR1 SQVTM, CDR2 ANQGSEA. Written as DNA, the CDR3 is TGCAGCGTTGAAGGGCCGGGACAGGGAACCTACGAGCAGTACTTC. This codes for CSVEGPGQGTYEQYF.